Presented here are 13 T cell receptor beta chains from one specimen sequenced in a study of neurological immune-mediated disorders. TCRdb used MiXCR to reprocess the 5' RACE reads, holding one entry per CDR3 protein. The repertoire consists of tens of thousands of distinct CDR3 sequences, with under 4.5% occurring once and the leading ten covering around 3.1%. Sequenced sample: PBMCs. These receptors were taken from a woman under 40 with multiple sclerosis.

This clonotype was counted many times. The J gene is TRBJ2-1, the V gene TRBV10-2, with 9 positions matching TRBD2. With 6 bases clipped from V and 4 bases from J, the junction kept 4 bases outside the gene matches. Germline values: CDR1 WSHSY, CDR2 SAAADI. CDR3 length equals 14 residues. The CDR3 loop is CASSLAGEYNEQFF. CDR3 in DNA: TGCGCCAGCAGCTTAGCGGGGGAATACAATGAGCAGTTCTTC.

This clonotype was seen ten or more times. The chain joins TRBV14 to TRBJ2-2, with no clear D. CDR3 length: 14 amino acids. CDR1 is SGHDN, CDR2 FVKESK, per germline. V was trimmed by 0 bases and J by 7 bases, leaving 9 bases between them. CDR3 coding DNA: TGTGCCAGCAGCCAAGAGGTCAGCCGCGGGGAGCTGTTTTTT. Protein sequence: CASSQEVSRGELFF.

This clonotype has ten or more counts. This rearrangement joins TRBV7-3 to TRBJ2-2; no clear D gene. Trimming took off 1 base at V and 7 bases at J, with 7 bases between the two ends. This CDR3 is built from 13 residues. CDR1 SGHTA and CDR2 FQGTGA come from the germline V gene. As DNA, the CDR3 is TGTGCCAGCAGCTTAATTACCGGCGGGGAGCTGTTTTTT. Its translation is CASSLITGGELFF.

The sample holds many counts of this clonotype. This chain connects TRBV5-1 to TRBJ2-1, with D perhaps given as TRBD1 or TRBD2 (5 bases each). Between the trimmed V and J ends, which lost 4 bases and 2 bases, there was a span of 13 bases. The germline CDR1 and CDR2 sequences are SGHRS and YFSETQ. The CDR3 has 15 residues. In nucleotides, the CDR3 is TGCGCCAGCAGCCTCCGGGACGGAGCCTACAATGAGCAGTTCTTC. It encodes CASSLRDGAYNEQFF.

The V call is TRBV27, the J call TRBJ2-7; the match to TRBD1 covers 7 bases. V was clipped by 5 bases and J by 2 bases; unmatched bases: 6. Germline CDR1 reads MNHEY; CDR2 reads SMNVEV (reference sequence). The CDR3 runs 14 residues. The CDR3 nucleotides read TGTGCCAGCAGTACCGGACAGGTCGCCTACGAGCAGTACTTC. This gives the protein CASSTGQVAYEQYF.

This clonotype was seen ten or more times. The V and J genes are TRBV7-9 and TRBJ2-2, with a tentative D call TRBD2 (6 bases). Per germline, CDR1 SEHNR and CDR2 FQNEAQ (reference sequence). Trimming took off 4 bases at V and 1 base at J, with 7 bases between the two ends. The CDR3 has 14 amino acids. The chain's CDR3 is CASSWDLNTGELFF. Here the CDR3 DNA reads TGTGCCAGCAGCTGGGACTTGAACACCGGGGAGCTGTTTTTT.

Ten or more counts support this clonotype. The chain carries TRBV20-1 and TRBJ2-2; perhaps D is TRBD1 or TRBD2 (5 bases each). The CDR3 spans 14 residues. Germline lookup yields CDR1 DFQATT and CDR2 SNEGSKA (reference sequence). Trimming shortened V by 6 bases and J by 0 bases, and 11 bases separated the two germline ends. The CDR3 region is CSAKTAANTGELFF. The CDR3 nucleotides read TGCAGTGCAAAGACAGCGGCGAACACCGGGGAGCTGTTTTTT.

This clonotype appeared many times. The genes are TRBV7-9 and TRBJ2-3; tentative D call: TRBD1 (5 bases). V lost 5 bases and J lost 11, with 14 bases in between. The CDR3 loop spans 12 amino acids. Germline lookup yields CDR1 SEHNR and CDR2 FQNEAQ (reference sequence). The CDR3 loop reads CASSQGAPMQYF. CDR3 DNA sequence: TGTGCCAGCAGCCAAGGGGCCCCTATGCAGTATTTT.

This clonotype has a count of ten or more. The V gene is TRBV10-3, the J gene TRBJ1-3; D remains ambiguous. The CDR3 has 15 residues. Trimming took off 8 bases at V and 0 bases at J, with 14 bases between the two ends. In germline, CDR1 is ENHRY, CDR2 SYGVKD. The CDR3, as DNA: TGTGCCATCGCCAAGAGAACAAGCTCTGGAAACACCATATATTTT. Its protein is CAIAKRTSSGNTIYF.

This clonotype showed up many times. This chain joins TRBV5-1 and TRBJ2-1; D possibly corresponds to TRBD2 (6 bases). V lost 2 bases, J lost 6 bases, and 12 bases lay in between. The CDR3 runs to 14 residues. CDR1 is SGHRS and CDR2 is YFSETQ in the germline V gene. The CDR3: CASSFGTYFNEQFF. CDR3 coding DNA: TGCGCCAGCAGCTTCGGGACTTACTTCAATGAGCAGTTCTTC.

This clonotype was found many times. This sequence may be a read error, since a much larger clone differs from it by one base. The CDR3 is CSVCRERNTEAFF. As DNA, the CDR3 is TGCAGCGTATGCCGGGAAAGAAACACTGAAGCTTTCTTT. This sequence joins TRBV29-1 and TRBJ1-1; no reliable D call. CDR3 size: 13 residues. The V gene's germline CDR1 is SQVTM and CDR2 ANQGSEA. Trimming pared 6 bases from V and 2 bases from J, leaving 13 bases between.

This clonotype was seen ten or more times. The CDR3 sequence is CSVGGSGGLSVTQYF. CDR3 bases: TGCAGCGTTGGTGGTAGCGGGGGCCTCAGTGTTACGCAGTATTTT. The chain employs TRBV29-1 and TRBJ2-3, with 9 bases lining up with TRBD2. J gave up 8 bases and V 4 bases, and 13 bases lay outside the gene matches. The CDR3 sequence is 15 residues long. Looked up from germline, CDR1 is SQVTM and CDR2 is ANQGSEA.

In its sample, this clonotype is medium-sized. The V and J genes are TRBV6-5 and TRBJ2-1; D ambiguous. Trimming cost V 2 bases and J 0 bases, with 8 bases left between them. This CDR3 has 15 amino acids. Germline V CDR1 and CDR2: MNHEY, SVGAGI. The CDR3 loop is CASSYGQSSYNEQFF. CDR3 DNA sequence: TGTGCCAGCAGTTACGGGCAGAGCTCCTACAATGAGCAGTTCTTC.